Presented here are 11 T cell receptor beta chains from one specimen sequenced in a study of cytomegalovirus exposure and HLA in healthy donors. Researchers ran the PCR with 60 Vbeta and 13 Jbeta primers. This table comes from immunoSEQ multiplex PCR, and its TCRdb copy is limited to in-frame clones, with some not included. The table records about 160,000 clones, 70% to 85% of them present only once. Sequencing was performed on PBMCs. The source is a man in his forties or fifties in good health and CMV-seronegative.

The CDR3 region is CASSPSGVNYGYTF. The CDR3 coding sequence is TGTGCCAGCAGTCCCTCCGGGGTTAACTATGGCTACACCTTC. V usage is TRBV6-5 and J usage is TRBJ1-2; D ambiguous. The CDR3 runs to 14 residues. Trimming took 5 bases from V and 1 from J, leaving 11 bases between them. In germline, CDR1 is MNHEY, CDR2 SVGAGI.

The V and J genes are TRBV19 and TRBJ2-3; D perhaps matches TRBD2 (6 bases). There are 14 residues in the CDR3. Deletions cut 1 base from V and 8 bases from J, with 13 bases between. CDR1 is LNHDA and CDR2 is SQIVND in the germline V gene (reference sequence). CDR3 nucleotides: TGTGCCAGTAGTATAGTAGGAGGGGATAGTACGCAGTATTTT. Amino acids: CASSIVGGDSTQYF.

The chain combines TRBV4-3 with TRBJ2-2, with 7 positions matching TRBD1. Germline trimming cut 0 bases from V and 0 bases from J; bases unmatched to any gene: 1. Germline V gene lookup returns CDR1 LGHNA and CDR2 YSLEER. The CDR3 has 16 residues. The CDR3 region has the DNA TGCGCCAGCAGCCAAGAGACAGGGTCGAACACCGGGGAGCTGTTTTTT. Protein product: CASSQETGSNTGELFF.

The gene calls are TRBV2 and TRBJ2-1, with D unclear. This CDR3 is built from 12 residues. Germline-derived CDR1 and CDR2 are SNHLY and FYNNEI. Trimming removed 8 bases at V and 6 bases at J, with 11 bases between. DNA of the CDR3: TGTGCCAGCCTATCAGGCGTCAATGAGCAGTTCTTC. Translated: CASLSGVNEQFF. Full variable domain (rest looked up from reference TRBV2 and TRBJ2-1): EPEVTQTPSHQVTQMGQEVILRCVPISNHLYFYWYRQILGQKVEFLVSFYNNEISEKSEIFDDQFSVERPDGSNFTLKIRSTKLEDSAMYFCASLSGVNEQFFGPGTRLTVL.

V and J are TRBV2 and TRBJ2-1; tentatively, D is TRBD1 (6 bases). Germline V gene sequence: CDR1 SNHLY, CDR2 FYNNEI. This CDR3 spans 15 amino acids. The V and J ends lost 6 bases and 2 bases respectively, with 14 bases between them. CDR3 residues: CASRKARDTYNEQFF. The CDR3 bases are TGTGCCAGCAGAAAGGCCAGGGACACCTACAATGAGCAGTTCTTC. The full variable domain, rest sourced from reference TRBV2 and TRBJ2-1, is EPEVTQTPSHQVTQMGQEVILRCVPISNHLYFYWYRQILGQKVEFLVSFYNNEISEKSEIFDDQFSVERPDGSNFTLKIRSTKLEDSAMYFCASRKARDTYNEQFFGPGTRLTVL.

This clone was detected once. CDR3 in amino acids: CASSLWDNLNTQYF. The CDR3 nucleotides read TGCGCCAGCAGCCTCTGGGACAACCTAAATACGCAGTATTTT. The genes are TRBV5-1 and TRBJ2-3; possibly TRBD1 for D (6 bases). Germline CDR1 and CDR2: SGHRS and YFSETQ. Trimming shortened V by 4 bases and J by 7 bases, and 16 bases separated the two germline ends. The CDR3 loop spans 14 amino acids.

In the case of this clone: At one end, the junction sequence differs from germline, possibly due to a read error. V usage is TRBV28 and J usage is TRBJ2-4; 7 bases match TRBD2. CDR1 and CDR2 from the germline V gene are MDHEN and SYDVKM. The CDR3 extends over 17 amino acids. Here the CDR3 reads CASSTWGGARTKNSQYF. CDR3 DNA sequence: TGTGCCAGCAGTACCTGGGGGGGTGCTAGGACCAAAAACAGTCAGTACTTC.

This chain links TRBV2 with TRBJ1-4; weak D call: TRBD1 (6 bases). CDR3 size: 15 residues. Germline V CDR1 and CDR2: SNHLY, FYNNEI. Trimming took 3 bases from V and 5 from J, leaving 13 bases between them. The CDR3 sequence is CASSDGQQWNEKLFF. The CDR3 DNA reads TGTGCCAGCAGTGATGGACAGCAATGGAATGAAAAACTGTTTTTT.

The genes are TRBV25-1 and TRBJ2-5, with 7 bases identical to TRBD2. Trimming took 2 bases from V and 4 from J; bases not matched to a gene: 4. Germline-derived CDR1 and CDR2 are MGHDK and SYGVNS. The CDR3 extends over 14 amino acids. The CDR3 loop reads CASSEPGGPETQYF. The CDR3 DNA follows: TGTGCCAGCAGTGAACCGGGGGGTCCAGAGACCCAGTACTTC.

This chain's CDR3 is CASSSGGTALEQFF. The CDR3 DNA sequence: TGTGCCAGTAGTTCGGGAGGGACCGCACTGGAGCAGTTCTTC. The chain combines TRBV19 with TRBJ2-1, with 8 bases lining up with TRBD2. V shed 5 bases and J 10 bases; nucleotides not matched to a gene: 10. CDR1 is LNHDA, CDR2 SQIVND, per germline (reference sequence). The CDR3 is 14 amino acids.

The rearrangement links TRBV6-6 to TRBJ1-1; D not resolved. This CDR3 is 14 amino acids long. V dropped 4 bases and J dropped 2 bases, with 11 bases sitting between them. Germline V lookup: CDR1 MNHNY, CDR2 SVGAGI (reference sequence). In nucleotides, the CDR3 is TGTGCCAGCAGTTCCCTATCCATCAACACTGAAGCTTTCTTT. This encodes CASSSLSINTEAFF.